The entry that follows covers one T cell receptor (beta chain) sequence. In the authors' methods: Counts of nucleated cells, estimated from reference gene primer amplification, were obtained. Repertoires were generated with immunoSEQ multiplex PCR, while TCRdb's copy carries only in-frame clones and drops some. From that table come the V and J calls and clone size; the DNA was used to work out D and trimming. The table shows 27,000 or so clones, with about 83% occurring only once. The trim removed 3 bases at V and 1 base at J, leaving 1 base unmatched. The CDR3 contains 14 residues. Looked up from germline, CDR1 is LGHNA and CDR2 is YNFKEQ. This entry comes from a study of blood T cell repertoires in COVID-19. For the study at large: Acute and convalescent COVID-19 samples came from the United States, Italy and Spain.

This TCR was recovered from a man between 65 and 85 years old with active COVID-19. The sample comprised peripheral blood. V gene TRBV4-2 combines with J gene TRBJ2-3; 7 nucleotides agree with TRBD2. CDR3 coding DNA: TGTGCCAGCAGCCACAGCGGGGGCACAGATACGCAGTATTTT. Protein: CASSHSGGTDTQYF.